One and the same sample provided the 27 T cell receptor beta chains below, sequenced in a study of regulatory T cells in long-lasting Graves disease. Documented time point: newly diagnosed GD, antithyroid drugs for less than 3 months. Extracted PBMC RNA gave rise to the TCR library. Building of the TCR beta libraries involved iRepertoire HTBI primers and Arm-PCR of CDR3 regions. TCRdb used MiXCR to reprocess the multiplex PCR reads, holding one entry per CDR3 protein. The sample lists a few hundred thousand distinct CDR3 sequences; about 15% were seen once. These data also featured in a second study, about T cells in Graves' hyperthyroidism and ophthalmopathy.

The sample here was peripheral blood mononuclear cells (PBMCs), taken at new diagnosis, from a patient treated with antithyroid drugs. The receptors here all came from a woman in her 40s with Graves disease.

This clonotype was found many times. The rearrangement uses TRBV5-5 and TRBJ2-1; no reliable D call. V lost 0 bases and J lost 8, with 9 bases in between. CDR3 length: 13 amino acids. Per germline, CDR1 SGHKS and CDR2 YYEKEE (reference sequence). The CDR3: CASSLERIDEQFF. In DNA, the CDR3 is TGTGCCAGCAGCTTGGAAAGGATCGATGAGCAGTTCTTC.

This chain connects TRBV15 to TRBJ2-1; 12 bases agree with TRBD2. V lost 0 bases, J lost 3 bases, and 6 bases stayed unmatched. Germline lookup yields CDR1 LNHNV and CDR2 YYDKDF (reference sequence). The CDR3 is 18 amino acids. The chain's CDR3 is CATSRDTSGGIYYNEQFF. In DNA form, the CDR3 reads TGTGCCACCAGCAGAGATACTAGCGGGGGGATATACTACAATGAGCAGTTCTTC.

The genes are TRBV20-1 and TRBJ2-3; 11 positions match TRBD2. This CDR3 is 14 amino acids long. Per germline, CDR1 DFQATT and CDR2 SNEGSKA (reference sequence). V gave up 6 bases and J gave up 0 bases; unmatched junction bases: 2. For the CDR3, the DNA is TGCAGTGCGATAGCGGGAGGGAGCACAGATACGCAGTATTTT. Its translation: CSAIAGGSTDTQYF.

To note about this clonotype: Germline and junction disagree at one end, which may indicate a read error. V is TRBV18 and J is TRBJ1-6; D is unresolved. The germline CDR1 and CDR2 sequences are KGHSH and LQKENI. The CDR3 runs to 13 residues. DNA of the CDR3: TGTGCCGGCTCACCGGAGGTCTCTTCACCCCTCCACTTT. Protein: CAGSPEVSSPLHF.

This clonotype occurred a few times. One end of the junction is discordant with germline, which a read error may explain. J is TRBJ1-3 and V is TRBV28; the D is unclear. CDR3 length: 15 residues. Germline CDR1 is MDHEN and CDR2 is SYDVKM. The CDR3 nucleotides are TGTGCCAGTAGTTTATGGAGGGTATCTGGAAACACCATATATTTT. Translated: CASSLWRVSGNTIYF.

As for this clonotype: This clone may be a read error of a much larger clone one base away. In DNA form, the CDR3 reads TGTGCCACCTGTGAGGTTGGGGACTACGGTGAGCAGTTCTTC. It is translated as CATCEVGDYGEQFF. The rearrangement joins TRBV24-1 to TRBJ2-1; 7 nucleotides agree with TRBD2. CDR1 is KGHDR, CDR2 SFDVKD, per germline. The CDR3 covers 14 residues.

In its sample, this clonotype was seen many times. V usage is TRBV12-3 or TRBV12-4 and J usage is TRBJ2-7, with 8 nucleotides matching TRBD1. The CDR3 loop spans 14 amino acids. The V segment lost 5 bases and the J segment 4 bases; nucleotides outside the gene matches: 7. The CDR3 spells CASSGQGLTYEQYF. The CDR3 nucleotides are TGTGCCAGCAGTGGACAGGGTTTAACGTACGAGCAGTACTTC.

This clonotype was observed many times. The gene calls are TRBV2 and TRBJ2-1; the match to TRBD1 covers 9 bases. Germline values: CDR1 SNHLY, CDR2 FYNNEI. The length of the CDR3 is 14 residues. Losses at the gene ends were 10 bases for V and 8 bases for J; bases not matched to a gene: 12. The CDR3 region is CATKELRQGDEQFF. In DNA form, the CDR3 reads TGTGCCACTAAGGAACTGAGACAGGGGGATGAGCAGTTCTTC. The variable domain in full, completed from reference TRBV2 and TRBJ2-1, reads EPEVTQTPSHQVTQMGQEVILRCVPISNHLYFYWYRQILGQKVEFLVSFYNNEISEKSEIFDDQFSVERPDGSNFTLKIRSTKLEDSAMYFCATKELRQGDEQFFGPGTRLTVL.

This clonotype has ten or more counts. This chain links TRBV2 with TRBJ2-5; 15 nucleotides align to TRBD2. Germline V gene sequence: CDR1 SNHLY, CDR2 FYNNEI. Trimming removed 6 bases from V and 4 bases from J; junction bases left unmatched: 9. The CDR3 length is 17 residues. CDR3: CASREGTSGRQRETQYF. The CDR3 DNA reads TGTGCCAGCAGGGAGGGGACTAGCGGGAGGCAGCGAGAGACCCAGTACTTC.

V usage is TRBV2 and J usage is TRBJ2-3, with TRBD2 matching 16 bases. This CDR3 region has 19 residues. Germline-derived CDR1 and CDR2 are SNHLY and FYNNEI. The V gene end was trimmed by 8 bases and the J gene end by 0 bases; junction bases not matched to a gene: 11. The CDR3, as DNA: TGTGCCAGCTCTGCCCCGGGACTAGCGGGAGGGCCTAGCACAGATACGCAGTATTTT. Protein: CASSAPGLAGGPSTDTQYF.

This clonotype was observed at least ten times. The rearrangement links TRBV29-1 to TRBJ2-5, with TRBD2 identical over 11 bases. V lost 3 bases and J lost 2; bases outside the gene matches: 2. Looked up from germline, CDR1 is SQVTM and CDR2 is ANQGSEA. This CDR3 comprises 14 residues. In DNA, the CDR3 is TGCAGCGTTGAGCTAGCGGGAGGACAAGAGACCCAGTACTTC. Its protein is CSVELAGGQETQYF.

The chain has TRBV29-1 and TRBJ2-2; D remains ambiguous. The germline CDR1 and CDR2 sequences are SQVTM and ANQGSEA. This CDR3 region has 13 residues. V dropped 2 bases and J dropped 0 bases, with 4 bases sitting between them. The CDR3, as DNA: TGCAGCGTTGAATTGGCGAACACCGGGGAGCTGTTTTTT. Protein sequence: CSVELANTGELFF.

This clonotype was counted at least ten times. The CDR3 region is CASWTAGLYEQYF. The DNA of the CDR3 is TGTGCCAGCTGGACAGCAGGACTCTACGAGCAGTACTTC. The chain carries TRBV27 and TRBJ2-7; TRBD1 is a possible D gene (6 bases). Deletions cut 8 bases from V and 3 bases from J, with 14 bases between. Germline CDR1 MNHEY, CDR2 SMNVEV (reference sequence). This CDR3 is built from 13 residues.

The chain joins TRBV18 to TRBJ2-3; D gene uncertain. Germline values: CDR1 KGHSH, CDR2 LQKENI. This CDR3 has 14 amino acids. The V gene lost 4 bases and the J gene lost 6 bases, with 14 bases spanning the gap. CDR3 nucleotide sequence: TGTGCCAGCTCACTACCGGTGAGTCGCGATACGCAGTATTTT. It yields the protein CASSLPVSRDTQYF.

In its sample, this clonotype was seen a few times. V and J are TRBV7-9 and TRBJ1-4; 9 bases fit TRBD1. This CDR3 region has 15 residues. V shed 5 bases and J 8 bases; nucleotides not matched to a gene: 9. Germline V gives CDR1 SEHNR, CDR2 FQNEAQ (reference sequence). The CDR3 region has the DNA TGTGCCAGCAGCAGAGGGACAGGGTTATGGGAAAAACTGTTTTTT. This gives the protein CASSRGTGLWEKLFF.

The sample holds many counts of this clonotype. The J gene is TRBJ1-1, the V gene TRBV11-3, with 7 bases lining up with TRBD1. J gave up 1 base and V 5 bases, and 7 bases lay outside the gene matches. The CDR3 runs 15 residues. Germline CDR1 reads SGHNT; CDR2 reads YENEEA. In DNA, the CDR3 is TGTGCCAGCAGCCTAGGGGGACAGTGGAACACTGAAGCTTTCTTT. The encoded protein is CASSLGGQWNTEAFF.

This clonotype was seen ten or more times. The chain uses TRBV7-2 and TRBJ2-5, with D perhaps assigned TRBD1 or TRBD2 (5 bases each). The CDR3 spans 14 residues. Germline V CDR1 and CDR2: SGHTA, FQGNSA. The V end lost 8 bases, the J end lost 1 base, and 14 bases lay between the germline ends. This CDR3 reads CASRGTGPQETQYF. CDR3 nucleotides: TGTGCCAGCCGAGGGACGGGACCCCAAGAGACCCAGTACTTC.

This CDR3 is CASRIQGYGYTF. The DNA for the CDR3 is TGTGCCAGCAGGATCCAGGGTTATGGCTACACCTTC. This chain connects TRBV2 to TRBJ1-2; a weak D match, TRBD1 (5 bases). The CDR3 runs 12 residues. V lost 6 bases and J 5 bases, leaving 10 bases between the germline ends. Germline V lookup: CDR1 SNHLY, CDR2 FYNNEI.

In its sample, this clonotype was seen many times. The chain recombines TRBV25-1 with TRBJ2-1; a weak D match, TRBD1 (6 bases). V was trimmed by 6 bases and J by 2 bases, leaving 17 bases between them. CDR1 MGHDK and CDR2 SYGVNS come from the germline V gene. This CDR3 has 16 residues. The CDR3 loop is CASRAAGVAPYNEQFF. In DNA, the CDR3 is TGTGCCAGCAGAGCGGCAGGGGTCGCTCCCTACAATGAGCAGTTCTTC.

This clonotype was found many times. CDR3 DNA sequence: TGTGCCAGCAGCCTCGGACTAGCGGGATCAAATGAGCAGTTCTTC. It translates to CASSLGLAGSNEQFF. This chain links TRBV11-3 with TRBJ2-1; TRBD2 agrees at 12 bases. The germline V gene encodes CDR1 SGHNT and CDR2 YENEEA. V trimming: 5 bases; J trimming: 7 bases; junction bases outside the gene matches: 6. CDR3 length: 15 residues.

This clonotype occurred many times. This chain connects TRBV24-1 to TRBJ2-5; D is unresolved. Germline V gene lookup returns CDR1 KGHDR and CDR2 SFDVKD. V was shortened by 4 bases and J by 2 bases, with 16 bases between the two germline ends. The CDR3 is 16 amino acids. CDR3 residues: CATSEGITTSQETQYF. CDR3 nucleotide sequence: TGTGCCACCAGTGAGGGAATTACTACTTCTCAAGAGACCCAGTACTTC.

The DNA of the CDR3 is TGTGCCAGCAGCTTAAAACTAGCGGGAAATAATGAGCAGTTCTTC. Its protein is CASSLKLAGNNEQFF. The chain combines TRBV7-3 with TRBJ2-1; 10 bases map to TRBD2. Germline V gene sequence: CDR1 SGHTA, CDR2 FQGTGA. This CDR3 region has 15 residues. Losses at the gene ends were 1 base for V and 7 bases for J; bases not matched to a gene: 4. Full variable domain (rest looked up from reference TRBV7-3 and TRBJ2-1): GAGVSQTPSNKVTEKGKYVELRCDPISGHTALYWYRQSLGQGPEFLIYFQGTGAADDSGLPNDRFFAVRPEGSVSTLKIQRTERGDSAVYLCASSLKLAGNNEQFFGPGTRLTVL.

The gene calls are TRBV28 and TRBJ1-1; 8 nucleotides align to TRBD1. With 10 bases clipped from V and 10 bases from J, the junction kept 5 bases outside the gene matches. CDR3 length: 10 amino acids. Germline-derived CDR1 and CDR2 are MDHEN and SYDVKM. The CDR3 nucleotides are TGTGCCACCTTTGGACAGGGAGCTTTCTTT. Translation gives CATFGQGAFF. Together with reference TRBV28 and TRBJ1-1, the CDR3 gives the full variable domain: DVKVTQSSRYLVKRTGEKVFLECVQDMDHENMFWYRQDPGLGLRLIYFSYDVKMKEKGDIPEGYSVSREKKERFSLILESASTNQTSMYLCATFGQGAFFGQGTRLTVV.

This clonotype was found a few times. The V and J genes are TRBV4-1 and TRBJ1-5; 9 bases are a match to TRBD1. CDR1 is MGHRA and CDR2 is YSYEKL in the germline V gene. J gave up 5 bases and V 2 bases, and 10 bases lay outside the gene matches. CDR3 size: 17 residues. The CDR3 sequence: CASSQSIGQGTDQPQHF. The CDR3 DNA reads TGCGCCAGCAGCCAATCGATCGGACAGGGGACTGATCAGCCCCAGCATTTT.

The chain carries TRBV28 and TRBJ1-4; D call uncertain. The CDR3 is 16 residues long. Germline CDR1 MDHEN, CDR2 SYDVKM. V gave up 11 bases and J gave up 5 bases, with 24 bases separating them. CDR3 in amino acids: CAGSLLGQALNEKLFF. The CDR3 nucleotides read TGTGCCGGTAGTTTACTGGGCCAGGCGCTCAATGAAAAACTGTTTTTT.

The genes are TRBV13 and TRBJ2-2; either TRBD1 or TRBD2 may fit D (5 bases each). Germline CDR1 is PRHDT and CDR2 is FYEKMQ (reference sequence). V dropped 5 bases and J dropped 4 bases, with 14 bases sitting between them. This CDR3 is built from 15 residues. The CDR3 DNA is TGTGCCAGCAGCCGCCGGGACGGATTCACCGGGGAGCTGTTTTTT. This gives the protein CASSRRDGFTGELFF. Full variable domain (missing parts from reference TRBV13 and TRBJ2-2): AAGVIQSPRHLIKEKRETATLKCYPIPRHDTVYWYQQGPGQDPQFLISFYEKMQSDKGSIPDRFSAQQFSDYHSELNMSSLELGDSALYFCASSRRDGFTGELFFGEGSRLTVL.

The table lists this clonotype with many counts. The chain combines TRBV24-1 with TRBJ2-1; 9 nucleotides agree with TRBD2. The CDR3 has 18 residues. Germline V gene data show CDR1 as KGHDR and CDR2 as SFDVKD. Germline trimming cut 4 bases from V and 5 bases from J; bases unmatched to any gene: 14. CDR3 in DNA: TGTGCCACCAGTGACCCCCCGGGGGCGGGAGGGAGAAACAATGAGCAGTTCTTC. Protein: CATSDPPGAGGRNNEQFF.